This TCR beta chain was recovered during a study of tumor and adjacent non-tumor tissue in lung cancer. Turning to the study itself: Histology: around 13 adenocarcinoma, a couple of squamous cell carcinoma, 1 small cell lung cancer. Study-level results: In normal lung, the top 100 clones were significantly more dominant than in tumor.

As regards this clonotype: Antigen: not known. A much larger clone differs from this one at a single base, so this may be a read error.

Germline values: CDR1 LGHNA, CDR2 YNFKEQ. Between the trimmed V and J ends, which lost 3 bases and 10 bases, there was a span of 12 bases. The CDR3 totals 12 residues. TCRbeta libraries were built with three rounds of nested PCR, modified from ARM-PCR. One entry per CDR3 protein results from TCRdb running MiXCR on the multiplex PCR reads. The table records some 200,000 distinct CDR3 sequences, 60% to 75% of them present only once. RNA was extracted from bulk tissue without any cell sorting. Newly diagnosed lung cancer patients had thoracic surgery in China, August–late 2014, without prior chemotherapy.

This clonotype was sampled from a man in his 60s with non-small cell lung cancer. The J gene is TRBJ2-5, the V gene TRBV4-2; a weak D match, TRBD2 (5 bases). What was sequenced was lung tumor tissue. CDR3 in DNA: TGTGCCAGCAGCCAGTCCGAGGGTAACCAGTACTTC. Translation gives CASSQSEGNQYF.